This is a list of T cell receptor beta chains from one sample in a study of immune evolution from preneoplasia to lung adenocarcinoma. The data were produced by immunoSEQ multiplex PCR, yet TCRdb's version contains in-frame clones alone and is incomplete. Counted here are some 6,500 clones, about four fifths occurring once; the ten biggest clones make up 7.5% to 8%. The source material was FFPE lung adenocarcinoma in situ tissue. These receptors were collected from an older donor with lung adenocarcinoma. Each CDR3 is given with its conserved first and last residue. The D gene is left open where the match is weak. Some rows have no size entry. The others give once, few or many, or a class for an expanded clone.

>.|once|TRBV11-3
CASSFNSWMGETQYF
>TRBD2|.|TRBV30
CACGVAGGPWEQFF
>TRBD2|.|TRBV5-1
CASSSPGTSGSSSYNEQFF
>TRBD1|.|TRBV7-9
CASGDREIYEQYF
>.|.|TRBV19
CASSIDRNNEQFF
>TRBD1|.|TRBV30
CAWSQGQPGTGELFF
>.|.|TRBV2
CASSEADRVGTQYF
>.|.|TRBV5-6
CASSNGADEQFF
>.|medium-sized|TRBV2
CATGTTKVTPQHF
>.|.|TRBV11-3
CASSRGQTTDTQYF
>.|.|TRBV30
CAWSVGAMNTEAFF
>.|.|TRBV2
CASNPETYEQYF